This paragraph reports one T cell receptor beta chain. Its antigen is as yet unknown. Amplification used 60 Vbeta primers and 13 Jbeta primers. The table came from immunoSEQ multiplex PCR; TCRdb's copy has only in-frame clones and leaves some out. The profile shows under 200,000 clones, approximately 80% of them singletons. The CDR3 length is 13 residues. CDR1 is MNHNY, CDR2 SVGAGI, per germline (reference sequence). The ends lost 8 bases at V and 9 bases at J; junction bases unmatched: 6. This sample was taken from a study of cytomegalovirus exposure and HLA in healthy donors. Notes on the study in general: Reports showed the classifier diagnosing cytomegalovirus status with high specificity and sensitivity.

Each of the donors was a healthy bone marrow donor. Sequenced sample: PBMCs. This TCR was recovered from a woman aged 25 to 39 in good health and CMV-seropositive. The genes are TRBV6-6 and TRBJ1-6; TRBD1 agrees at 8 bases. This chain's CDR3 is CASHGQGSSPLHF. In DNA form, the CDR3 reads TGTGCCAGCCACGGACAGGGAAGTTCACCCCTCCACTTT.